This paragraph covers one T cell receptor beta chain sequence. What it binds is not known. Germline V gene lookup returns CDR1 MDHEN and CDR2 SYDVKM. Trimming shortened V by 5 bases and J by 0 bases, and 11 bases separated the two germline ends. There are 15 residues in the CDR3. The entry originates in a study of cytomegalovirus exposure and HLA in healthy donors. Clones were sequenced by immunoSEQ multiplex PCR, and TCRdb holds only the in-frame ones, with some missing. The top ten clones hold over 4% of a sample with about 160,000 clones, over 85% of them seen once. The donors were members of the validation cohort comprising over 100 subjects, separate from the approximately 700-subject first cohort. Overall study findings and caveats: The study listed 150 to 200 cytomegalovirus-associated TCR beta chains.

The rearrangement links TRBV28 to TRBJ2-4, with D perhaps matching TRBD1 (5 bases). This receptor was identified in a young man in good health and CMV-seropositive. The sequenced sample was PBMCs. As DNA, the CDR3 is TGTGCCAGCAGTAGGGGAACATTAGCCAAAAACATTCAGTACTTC. Encoded protein: CASSRGTLAKNIQYF. The full variable domain, completed using reference TRBV28 and TRBJ2-4, is DVKVTQSSRYLVKRTGEKVFLECVQDMDHENMFWYRQDPGLGLRLIYFSYDVKMKEKGDIPEGYSVSREKKERFSLILESASTNQTSMYLCASSRGTLAKNIQYFGAGTRLSVL.